The 22 T cell receptor beta chains presented below share a single source sample, sequenced in a study of T cell responses to AZD1222 COVID-19 vaccine. Profiling relied on immunoSEQ multiplex PCR, and the TCRdb table lists in-frame clones only, not all of them. This table holds around 120,000 clones, 85% to 90% found once. This sample comprised peripheral blood, obtained on day 0 of AZD1222 vaccination. Receptor source: an adult in good health.

The CDR3 DNA reads as TGTGCCAGCAGCTTAGCGCGGTTTCATGAGCAGTTCTTC. Amino acids: CASSLARFHEQFF. The V call is TRBV7-9, the J call TRBJ2-1, with D hard to call. The V end lost 0 bases, the J end lost 8 bases, and 8 bases lay between the germline ends. The CDR3 has 13 residues. In germline, CDR1 is SEHNR, CDR2 FQNEAQ (reference sequence).

The chain couples TRBV4-1 to TRBJ1-5; 9 bases are a match to TRBD1. This CDR3 is 15 amino acids long. The V gene's germline CDR1 is MGHRA and CDR2 YSYEKL. Trimming removed 5 bases from V and 2 bases from J; junction bases left unmatched: 4. CDR3 nucleotides: TGCGCCAGCAGCAACAGGGGGCTAGGCAATCAGCCCCAGCATTTT. This encodes CASSNRGLGNQPQHF.

This clone has more than one count but fewer than ten. The chain uses TRBV4-2 and TRBJ1-6; 10 bases line up with TRBD1. This CDR3 is 17 amino acids long. V dropped 4 bases and J dropped 4; count of bases not matched to a gene: 7. Per germline, CDR1 LGHNA and CDR2 YNFKEQ. In nucleotides, the CDR3 is TGTGCCAGCAGCCTAAAGACAGGGGGCGGGTATAATTCACCCCTCCACTTT. Translation gives CASSLKTGGGYNSPLHF.

This chain uses TRBV10-3 with TRBJ2-7; D is unresolved. Germline-derived CDR1 and CDR2 are ENHRY and SYGVKD. The V end was cut by 0 bases, the J end by 0 bases, with 9 bases between. The CDR3 consists of 15 residues. CDR3 amino acids: CAISESRPNSYEQYF. The CDR3 nucleotides are TGTGCCATCAGTGAGTCCCGGCCTAACTCCTACGAGCAGTACTTC.

The J gene is TRBJ1-5, the V gene TRBV18; D gene unclear. The germline V gene has CDR1 KGHSH and CDR2 LQKENI. The CDR3 runs to 13 residues. V was clipped by 2 bases and J by 5 bases, with 7 bases between them. The CDR3 nucleotides are TGTGCCAGCTCACCATTCGGAGATCAGCCCCAGCATTTT. Its translation: CASSPFGDQPQHF. The whole variable domain, remainder taken from reference TRBV18 and TRBJ1-5, is NAGVMQNPRHLVRRRGQEARLRCSPMKGHSHVYWYRQLPEEGLKFMVYLQKENIIDESGMPKERFSAEFPKEGPSILRIQQVVRGDSAAYFCASSPFGDQPQHFGDGTRLSIL.

This chain connects TRBV30 to TRBJ1-3, with D perhaps TRBD1 (5 bases). Trimming shortened V by 4 bases and J by 2 bases, and 9 bases separated the two germline ends. The CDR3 consists of 13 residues. Germline V CDR1 and CDR2: GTSNPN, SVGIG (reference sequence). The CDR3 bases are TGTGCCTGGAAGAGGGGACCTGGAAACACCATATATTTT. Translating it yields CAWKRGPGNTIYF.

V is TRBV13 and J is TRBJ1-6; D unclear. Germline V CDR1 and CDR2: PRHDT, FYEKMQ (reference sequence). The CDR3 loop spans 14 amino acids. The V gene lost 3 bases and the J gene lost 8 bases, with 11 bases spanning the gap. CDR3 nucleotides: TGTGCCAGCAGCTTGGGTCGGACCGATTCACCCCTCCACTTT. Protein: CASSLGRTDSPLHF.

In nucleotides, the CDR3 is TGTGCCAGCAGTTACGGATGGGGGAGGGGTAATGAAAAACTGTTTTTT. It encodes CASSYGWGRGNEKLFF. The V gene is TRBV6-5, the J gene TRBJ1-4; TRBD1 might be the D (5 bases). V was trimmed by 2 bases and J by 4 bases, leaving 14 bases between them. Germline CDR1 is MNHEY and CDR2 is SVGAGI. This CDR3 has 16 amino acids.

Here the CDR3 reads CASSEAPRKQYF. The CDR3 DNA follows: TGTGCCAGCAGTGAAGCGCCGCGGAAGCAGTACTTC. The rearrangement joins TRBV6-1 to TRBJ2-7; D ambiguous. The V and J ends lost 0 bases and 8 bases respectively, with 8 bases between them. This CDR3 comprises 12 residues. Germline V gene sequence: CDR1 MNHNS, CDR2 SASEGT.

This clone came up once. The V and J genes are TRBV18 and TRBJ2-6, with D hard to call. The CDR3 contains 15 residues. Trimming pared 4 bases from V and 0 bases from J, leaving 7 bases between. Germline V gives CDR1 KGHSH, CDR2 LQKENI. The CDR3 protein is CASSLQRSGANVLTF. In DNA, the CDR3 is TGTGCCAGCTCACTACAACGCTCTGGGGCCAACGTCCTGACTTTC. The full variable domain, in which reference TRBV18 and TRBJ2-6 provide the parts outside the CDR3, is NAGVMQNPRHLVRRRGQEARLRCSPMKGHSHVYWYRQLPEEGLKFMVYLQKENIIDESGMPKERFSAEFPKEGPSILRIQQVVRGDSAAYFCASSLQRSGANVLTFGAGSRLTVL.

This chain links TRBV28 with TRBJ1-4; maybe TRBD1 (5 bases). The CDR3 totals 14 residues. Germline assignment: CDR1 MDHEN and CDR2 SYDVKM. V lost 2 bases to trimming and J lost 8 bases, with 12 bases between them. The CDR3 loop reads CASSLQAGGEKLFF. The DNA for the CDR3 is TGTGCCAGCAGTTTACAGGCGGGGGGAGAAAAACTGTTTTTT. Looking up the rest from reference TRBV28 and TRBJ1-4 gives the full variable domain: DVKVTQSSRYLVKRTGEKVFLECVQDMDHENMFWYRQDPGLGLRLIYFSYDVKMKEKGDIPEGYSVSREKKERFSLILESASTNQTSMYLCASSLQAGGEKLFFGSGTQLSVL.

The rearrangement links TRBV2 to TRBJ2-7, with D maybe TRBD2 (7 bases). Germline assignment: CDR1 SNHLY and CDR2 FYNNEI. This CDR3 region has 17 residues. Trimming took off 6 bases at V and 0 bases at J, with 21 bases between the two ends. This CDR3 reads CASRRDGGPSYSYEQYF. The CDR3 DNA is TGTGCCAGCAGGAGGGACGGGGGGCCCTCATACTCCTACGAGCAGTACTTC.

Only one count was recorded for this clone. The chain employs TRBV7-9 and TRBJ2-7, with D unresolved. This CDR3 region has 13 residues. Between the trimmed V and J ends, which lost 1 base and 0 bases, there was a span of 4 bases. The germline V gene has CDR1 SEHNR and CDR2 FQNEAQ (reference sequence). CDR3 in DNA: TGTGCCAGCAGCTTAGGCCGCTCCTACGAGCAGTACTTC. Protein sequence: CASSLGRSYEQYF.

V is TRBV11-3 and J is TRBJ1-1; D is unresolved. Looked up from germline, CDR1 is SGHNT and CDR2 is YENEEA. Trimming removed 1 base from V and 7 bases from J, with 7 bases in between. This CDR3 comprises 12 residues. The CDR3, as DNA: TGTGCCAGCAGCTTAGGGGGAGGTGAAGCTTTCTTT. The encoded protein is CASSLGGGEAFF. Looking up the rest from reference TRBV11-3 and TRBJ1-1 gives the full variable domain: EAGVVQSPRYKIIEKKQPVAFWCNPISGHNTLYWYLQNLGQGPELLIRYENEEAVDDSQLPKDRFSAERLKGVDSTLKIQPAELGDSAVYLCASSLGGGEAFFGQGTRLTVV.

This clone was detected a few times. V usage is TRBV6-5 and J usage is TRBJ1-2; 7 bases agree with TRBD1. Germline loops: CDR1 MNHEY, CDR2 SVGAGI. The CDR3 is made up of 14 amino acids. V lost 5 bases and J lost 7; bases outside the gene matches: 10. The CDR3 nucleotides are TGTGCCAGCAGTCCGCAAGGGGGCGCGGGTGGCTACACCTTC. It is translated as CASSPQGGAGGYTF.

The genes are TRBV6-5 and TRBJ1-2; 10 bases are a match to TRBD1. The V segment lost 4 bases and the J segment 3 bases; nucleotides outside the gene matches: 8. Germline V gives CDR1 MNHEY, CDR2 SVGAGI. This CDR3 spans 16 amino acids. The CDR3 DNA follows: TGTGCCAGCAGTTTACAGGGACAGGGGAAAGACTATGGCTACACCTTC. Protein sequence: CASSLQGQGKDYGYTF.

The chain couples TRBV10-1 to TRBJ2-3, with a weak D call TRBD1 (7 bases). CDR3 size: 15 residues. Per the germline V gene, CDR1 is WNHNN and CDR2 is SYGVQD (reference sequence). V was shortened by 4 bases and J by 5 bases, with 16 bases between the two germline ends. The CDR3 loop reads CASSGSGGMKDTQYF. CDR3 sequence (DNA): TGCGCCAGCAGTGGCTCAGGGGGGATGAAAGATACGCAGTATTTT.

The V call is TRBV30, the J call TRBJ1-6; a weak D match, TRBD1 (6 bases). Germline-derived CDR1 and CDR2 are GTSNPN and SVGIG (reference sequence). V lost 4 bases and J 7 bases, leaving 20 bases between the germline ends. CDR3 length: 16 residues. The CDR3 spells CAWNPLGGARNSPLHF. For the CDR3, the DNA is TGTGCCTGGAACCCCCTGGGGGGGGCAAGGAATTCACCCCTCCACTTT.

J is TRBJ2-3 and V is TRBV7-2, with unresolved D. Looked up from germline, CDR1 is SGHTA and CDR2 is FQGNSA. The CDR3 extends over 12 amino acids. V was pared by 5 bases and J by 1 base, with 4 bases between. CDR3 protein: CASSRRTDTQYF. CDR3 DNA sequence: TGTGCCAGCAGCCGCCGCACAGATACGCAGTATTTT.

The V gene is TRBV19, the J gene TRBJ2-2, with 7 nucleotides matching TRBD2. This CDR3 region has 18 residues. The V gene's germline CDR1 is LNHDA and CDR2 SQIVND (reference sequence). The J segment lost 0 bases and the V segment lost 1 base, leaving 8 bases of the junction unmatched. Written as DNA, the CDR3 is TGTGCCAGTAGTATAGCCTTCTGGGAGGGGCCGAACACCGGGGAGCTGTTTTTT. The encoded protein is CASSIAFWEGPNTGELFF. Based on the CDR3 plus reference TRBV19 and TRBJ2-2, the full variable domain is DGGITQSPKYLFRKEGQNVTLSCEQNLNHDAMYWYRQDPGQGLRLIYYSQIVNDFQKGDIAEGYSVSREKKESFPLTVTSAQKNPTAFYLCASSIAFWEGPNTGELFFGEGSRLTVL.

This clone has more than one count but fewer than ten. The gene calls are TRBV5-1 and TRBJ2-7, with 13 bases aligning to TRBD2. The CDR3 is made up of 17 amino acids. The trim removed 0 bases at V and 2 bases at J, leaving 5 bases unmatched. Germline CDR1 SGHRS, CDR2 YFSETQ. CDR3 nucleotide sequence: TGCGCCAGCAGCTTGGATGAGACTAGCGGGGGGCCCTACGAGCAGTACTTC. Protein: CASSLDETSGGPYEQYF.

The chain links TRBV9 to TRBJ2-1; the D gene is possibly TRBD2 (5 bases). The length of the CDR3 is 13 residues. V lost 0 bases, J lost 9 bases, and 10 bases lay in between. Germline lookup yields CDR1 SGDLS and CDR2 YYNGEE. CDR3 residues: CASSVALGSEQFF. In DNA form, the CDR3 reads TGTGCCAGCAGCGTAGCACTAGGCAGTGAGCAGTTCTTC.